The text below deals with one TCR beta chain. What it binds is unknown. The data belong to a study of T-cell memory formation after mild COVID-19. Study summary: TCR clustering was largely donor specific. Whole-study findings and limits: Cross-reactive memory apparently joined, as some responding clones appeared in pre-infection memory. Later expanders leaned CD4+, whereas clones that contracted between day 15 and 85 were balanced CD4/CD8.

The CDR3 runs 16 residues. Trimming took off 5 bases at V and 1 base at J, with 15 bases between the two ends. Germline values: CDR1 SGHAT, CDR2 FQDESV (reference sequence). TCR alpha and TCR beta cDNA libraries with sample barcodes and UMIs came from 5'RACE using constant-segment primers. Via MiXCR, TCRdb re-called the 5' RACE reads, giving one row per CDR3 protein. The sample holds more than 350,000 distinct CDR3 sequences, over 20% seen once. The chain has TRBV11-1 and TRBJ2-1, with D possibly called TRBD1 or TRBD2 (5 bases each). Source material: PBMCs or a T cell subset sorted from them (not recorded which). This TCR was recovered from an adult woman who had mild COVID-19 (a few samples of this study predate the infection). Cell type and time point are not known. The CDR3 nucleotides are TGTGCCAGCAGCCCTGCTTGGGGGAGATCCTACAATGAGCAGTTCTTC. Translating it yields CASSPAWGRSYNEQFF.